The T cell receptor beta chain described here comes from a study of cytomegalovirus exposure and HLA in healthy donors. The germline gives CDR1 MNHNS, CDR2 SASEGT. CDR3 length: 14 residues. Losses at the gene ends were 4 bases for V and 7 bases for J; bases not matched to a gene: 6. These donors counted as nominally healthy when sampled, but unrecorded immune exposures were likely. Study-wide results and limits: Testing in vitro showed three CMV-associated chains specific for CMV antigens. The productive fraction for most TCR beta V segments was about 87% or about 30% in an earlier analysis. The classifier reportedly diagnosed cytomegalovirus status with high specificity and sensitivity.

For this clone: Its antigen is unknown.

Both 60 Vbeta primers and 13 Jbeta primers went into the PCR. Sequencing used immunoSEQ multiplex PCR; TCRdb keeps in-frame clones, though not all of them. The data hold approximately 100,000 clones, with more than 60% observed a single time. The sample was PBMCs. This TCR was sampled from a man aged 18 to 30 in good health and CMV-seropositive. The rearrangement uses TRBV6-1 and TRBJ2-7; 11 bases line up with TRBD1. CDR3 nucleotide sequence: TGTGCCAGCAGTGCGGACAGGGGGCTGTGGGAGCAGTACTTC. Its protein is CASSADRGLWEQYF.